The 2 T cell receptor beta chains below all came from one sample that was sequenced in a study of early T cells in non-severe SARS-CoV-2 infection. TCRdb itself ran the 5' RACE reads through MiXCR, one entry per CDR3 protein. The repertoire holds some 97,000 distinct CDR3 sequences, with 11% as singletons. The sequences come from whole blood, collected at baseline. The receptors originated from an adult who was a healthcare worker with PCR-confirmed SARS-CoV-2 infection or an uninfected control (not recorded which).

This clonotype was picked up many times. The chain uses TRBV6-5 and TRBJ2-2, with 11 bases matching TRBD2. The J segment lost 4 bases and the V segment lost 4 bases, leaving 5 bases of the junction unmatched. Germline V gene lookup returns CDR1 MNHEY and CDR2 SVGAGI. This CDR3 region has 16 residues. CDR3 sequence (DNA): TGTGCCAGCAGTTCCCCCGGGACTAGCGGCACCGGGGAGCTGTTTTTT. Encoded protein: CASSSPGTSGTGELFF.

In this sample, this clonotype turned up many times. This rearrangement joins TRBV10-3 to TRBJ2-3; the D gene could be TRBD1 or TRBD2 (6 bases each). The CDR3 is 16 residues long. Trimming left V 7 bases short and J 4 bases short, with 21 bases between. The V gene's germline CDR1 is ENHRY and CDR2 SYGVKD. The CDR3 DNA sequence: TGTGCCATCACCTCGAAGGGGGGAGAGGGATCAGATACGCAGTATTTT. It yields the protein CAITSKGGEGSDTQYF.